This T cell receptor beta chain was sequenced for a study of blood T cell repertoires in COVID-19. Seattle-derived patients entered the study during active infection and were followed longitudinally. The germline V gene has CDR1 KGHSH and CDR2 LQKENI. The trim removed 6 bases at V and 6 bases at J, leaving 7 bases unmatched. The CDR3 contains 14 residues. As concerns this clone: Other DNA sequences within the sample encode an identical CDR3.

Authors' methods: It was from reference gene primer amplification that nucleated cell counts were estimated. TCRdb's table, derived via immunoSEQ multiplex PCR, lists solely in-frame clones and lacks some. The V and J calls and clone size were taken over from that table, and D and trimming were inferred from the DNA. The data contain 150,000 to 180,000 clones, about 83% of them seen just once; the ten biggest clones take up 9.5% to 13%. The receptor was isolated from an older woman with COVID-19, enrolled during active disease. V usage is TRBV18 and J usage is TRBJ1-5; 8 bases agree with TRBD1. Sequenced sample: peripheral blood. DNA of the CDR3: TGTGCCAGCTCCCCTGGACAGGGAGGTCAGCCCCAGCATTTT. Amino acids: CASSPGQGGQPQHF.